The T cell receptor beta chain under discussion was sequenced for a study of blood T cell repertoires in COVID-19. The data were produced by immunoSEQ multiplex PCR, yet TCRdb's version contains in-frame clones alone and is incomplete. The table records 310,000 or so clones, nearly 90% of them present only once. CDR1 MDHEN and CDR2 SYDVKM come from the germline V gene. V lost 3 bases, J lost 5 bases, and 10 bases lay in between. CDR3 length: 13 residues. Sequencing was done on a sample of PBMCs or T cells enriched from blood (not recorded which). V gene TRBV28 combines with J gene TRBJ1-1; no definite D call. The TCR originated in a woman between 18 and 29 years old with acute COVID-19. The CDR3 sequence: CASSLGRRTEAFF. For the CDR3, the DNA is TGTGCCAGCAGTTTGGGGAGGCGGACTGAAGCTTTCTTT.